The following is a T cell receptor beta chain sequence with its context. Antigen specificity is unknown. This sample is part of a study of T-cell reconstitution after alpha-beta-depleted transplantation in children. Findings of the study overall: From newly produced T cells came most of the T-cell counts and diversity one year after transplant. In patients about two months after transplant, alpha-beta T cells reportedly arose from several hundred expanded graft clones.

Trimming stripped 10 bases from V and 0 bases from J, with 12 bases between. This CDR3 spans 14 amino acids. During its preparation, the TCRbeta library received unique molecular identifiers. TCRdb re-called the PCR reads with MiXCR, one entry per CDR3 protein. This table has about 610,000 distinct CDR3 sequences, 27% appearing once. This clonotype was sampled from a boy younger than two with Wiskott-Aldrich syndrome, due to receive a stem cell transplant. V usage is TRBV12-3 or TRBV12-4 and J usage is TRBJ2-2, with D possibly being TRBD1 or TRBD2 (7 bases each). The sequences come from PBMCs, collected before TCRalphabeta/CD19-depleted stem cell transplant. CDR3: CAIRGGANTGELFF. The CDR3 DNA follows: TGTGCCATCAGGGGGGGTGCGAACACCGGGGAGCTGTTTTTT.